One sample yielded the 17 T cell receptor beta chains listed below, sequenced in a study of T cell responses to AZD1222 COVID-19 vaccine. Using immunoSEQ multiplex PCR, the repertoire was profiled, and TCRdb retains in-frame clones only, with some absent. The table shows under 150,000 clones, with just over 85% occurring only once. The input for sequencing was peripheral blood, taken on day 0 of AZD1222 vaccination. These receptors all come from an adult in good health.

The chain carries TRBV28 and TRBJ1-6; D unclear. The CDR3 length is 13 residues. Germline V gene data show CDR1 as MDHEN and CDR2 as SYDVKM. V dropped 6 bases and J dropped 9 bases, with 12 bases sitting between them. CDR3 region: CASSRLDGSPLHF. The CDR3 DNA reads as TGTGCCAGCAGCCGCTTAGACGGTTCACCCCTCCACTTT.

This clone occurred once. The V call is TRBV28, the J call TRBJ1-2; 7 nucleotides match TRBD1. V gave up 6 bases and J gave up 4 bases; unmatched junction bases: 2. Germline-derived CDR1 and CDR2 are MDHEN and SYDVKM. The CDR3 runs 12 residues. The CDR3 loop reads CASRGTVYGYTF. DNA for the CDR3: TGTGCCAGCAGGGGGACAGTCTATGGCTACACCTTC.

The gene calls are TRBV9 and TRBJ2-7; tentative D call: TRBD2 (7 bases). Trimming shortened V by 0 bases and J by 8 bases, and 9 bases separated the two germline ends. Germline V CDR1 and CDR2: SGDLS, YYNGEE. The CDR3 spans 12 residues. In DNA, the CDR3 is TGTGCCAGCAGCGTAGAGGGGGGGAAGCAGTACTTC. Translating gives CASSVEGGKQYF.

CDR3 protein: CASSQGGSNYGYTF. The CDR3 DNA sequence: TGTGCCAGCAGCCAAGGCGGATCTAACTATGGCTACACCTTC. The chain employs TRBV3-1 (or the pseudogene TRBV3-2) and TRBJ1-2, with D hard to call. Germline CDR1 reads LGHDT; CDR2 reads YNNKEL (reference sequence). The CDR3 has 14 residues. V lost 1 base to trimming and J lost 0 bases, with 6 bases between them.

The J gene is TRBJ2-5, the V gene TRBV11-2; D is perhaps TRBD2 (5 bases). Germline V CDR1 and CDR2: SGHAT, FQNNGV. This CDR3 contains 11 residues. V dropped 4 bases and J dropped 5 bases, with 5 bases sitting between them. The CDR3 DNA reads TGTGCCAGCAGCTCGGGGGAGACCCAGTACTTC. Its protein product is CASSSGETQYF.

This clone was seen a handful of times. The chain recombines TRBV30 with TRBJ1-5, with D possibly TRBD1 on 5 matching bases. CDR3 size: 13 residues. Germline V gives CDR1 GTSNPN, CDR2 SVGIG (reference sequence). V lost 0 bases and J lost 7, with 10 bases in between. In nucleotides, the CDR3 is TGTGCCTGGAGTGTCTCGGGGGACCAGCCCCAGCATTTT. Its protein is CAWSVSGDQPQHF.

This chain connects TRBV6-6 to TRBJ1-5, with D perhaps matching TRBD1 (5 bases). Germline CDR1 MNHNY, CDR2 SVGAGI (reference sequence). This CDR3 has 16 residues. V dropped 6 bases and J dropped 4 bases, with 19 bases sitting between them. The CDR3 loop is CASSSPGGRGNQPQHF. The CDR3, as DNA: TGTGCCAGCAGCTCCCCCGGGGGTAGGGGAAATCAGCCCCAGCATTTT.

This rearrangement joins TRBV4-1 to TRBJ2-5, with 12 bases identical to TRBD2. J was trimmed by 0 bases and V by 1 base; bases with no gene match: 3. The CDR3 length is 17 residues. Germline V CDR1 and CDR2: MGHRA, YSYEKL. CDR3 loop: CASSQVLAGGYQETQYF. The CDR3 DNA follows: TGCGCCAGCAGCCAAGTACTAGCGGGAGGTTACCAAGAGACCCAGTACTTC.

This clone was counted a few times. This rearrangement joins TRBV6-6 to TRBJ1-2, with D tentatively TRBD1 (5 bases). CDR1 and CDR2 from the germline V gene are MNHNY and SVGAGI (reference sequence). V was clipped by 6 bases and J by 1 base, with 12 bases between them. The CDR3 consists of 14 residues. CDR3 amino acids: CASSNGGGNYGYTF. The CDR3 nucleotides are TGTGCCAGCAGCAATGGGGGGGGTAACTATGGCTACACCTTC.

This chain connects TRBV28 to TRBJ1-2; D is possibly TRBD1 (5 bases). The CDR3 is 13 residues long. Germline-derived CDR1 and CDR2 are MDHEN and SYDVKM. Trimming removed 5 bases at V and 4 bases at J, with 11 bases between. Written as DNA, the CDR3 is TGTGCCAGCAGTCGAGGGACCAGCTATGGCTACACCTTC. Encoded protein: CASSRGTSYGYTF.

The chain recombines TRBV7-2 with TRBJ1-2, with 8 bases lining up with TRBD1. With V trimmed by 1 base and J by 7 bases, 5 bases remained unmatched. The germline V gene encodes CDR1 SGHTA and CDR2 FQGNSA. CDR3 size: 14 residues. CDR3 DNA: TGTGCCAGCAGCTTAGTGGGGCAGGGGGCTGGCTACACCTTC. The encoded protein is CASSLVGQGAGYTF.

The gene calls are TRBV5-6 and TRBJ2-3; D tentatively fits TRBD1 or TRBD2 (5 bases each). This CDR3 comprises 16 residues. The ends were cut back, 7 bases at V and 1 base at J, with 19 bases in the middle. Per the germline V gene, CDR1 is SGHDT and CDR2 is YYEEEE. The CDR3 loop is CASSLSGLGGTDTQYF. The CDR3 coding sequence is TGTGCCAGCTCCTTGAGCGGACTGGGGGGCACAGATACGCAGTATTTT.

This clone is medium-sized in the sample. V and J are TRBV27 and TRBJ2-7, with D possibly being TRBD1 or TRBD2 (5 bases each). Trimming left V 4 bases short and J 1 base short, with 17 bases between. The germline V gene encodes CDR1 MNHEY and CDR2 SMNVEV (reference sequence). This CDR3 spans 16 amino acids. The CDR3 coding sequence is TGTGCCAGCAGTTCCTCCGGGGCCTTAGGTTCCTACGAGCAGTACTTC. This translates into CASSSSGALGSYEQYF.

The V and J genes are TRBV2 and TRBJ1-2; D gene uncertain. V lost 3 bases and J 4 bases, leaving 12 bases between the germline ends. Germline CDR1 SNHLY, CDR2 FYNNEI. The CDR3 sequence is 14 residues long. The CDR3 region has the DNA TGTGCCAGCAGTGATGGAGCATATAGCTATGGCTACACCTTC. Its translation: CASSDGAYSYGYTF.

V is TRBV6-4 and J is TRBJ1-2; possible D gene TRBD1, 6 bases. The V gene lost 0 bases and the J gene lost 3 bases, with 20 bases spanning the gap. CDR1 MRHNA and CDR2 SNTAGT come from the germline V gene. The CDR3 runs to 18 residues. CDR3 DNA sequence: TGTGCCAGCAGTGACTCGTTCGACGTAGGGGGGGCATACTATGGCTACACCTTC. Residues: CASSDSFDVGGAYYGYTF.

A few counts support this clone. The chain links TRBV5-1 to TRBJ1-4; D remains unclear. The CDR3 length is 14 residues. The V end lost 0 bases, the J end lost 5 bases, and 8 bases lay between the germline ends. Germline V gene sequence: CDR1 SGHRS, CDR2 YFSETQ. The CDR3 spells CASSLDTLNEKLFF. The CDR3, as DNA: TGCGCCAGCAGCTTGGATACTCTAAATGAAAAACTGTTTTTT.

The V gene is TRBV29-1, the J gene TRBJ1-1, with D maybe TRBD1 (5 bases). The length of the CDR3 is 12 residues. Trimming pared 4 bases from V and 4 bases from J, leaving 10 bases between. Per germline, CDR1 SQVTM and CDR2 ANQGSEA. For the CDR3, the DNA is TGCAGCGTTGTTCTCGGGGGCACTGAAGCTTTCTTT. Amino acids: CSVVLGGTEAFF. The complete variable domain, with remaining parts taken from reference TRBV29-1 and TRBJ1-1, reads SAVISQKPSRDICQRGTSLTIQCQVDSQVTMMFWYRQQPGQSLTLIATANQGSEATYESGFVIDKFPISRPNLTFSTLTVSNMSPEDSSIYLCSVVLGGTEAFFGQGTRLTVV.